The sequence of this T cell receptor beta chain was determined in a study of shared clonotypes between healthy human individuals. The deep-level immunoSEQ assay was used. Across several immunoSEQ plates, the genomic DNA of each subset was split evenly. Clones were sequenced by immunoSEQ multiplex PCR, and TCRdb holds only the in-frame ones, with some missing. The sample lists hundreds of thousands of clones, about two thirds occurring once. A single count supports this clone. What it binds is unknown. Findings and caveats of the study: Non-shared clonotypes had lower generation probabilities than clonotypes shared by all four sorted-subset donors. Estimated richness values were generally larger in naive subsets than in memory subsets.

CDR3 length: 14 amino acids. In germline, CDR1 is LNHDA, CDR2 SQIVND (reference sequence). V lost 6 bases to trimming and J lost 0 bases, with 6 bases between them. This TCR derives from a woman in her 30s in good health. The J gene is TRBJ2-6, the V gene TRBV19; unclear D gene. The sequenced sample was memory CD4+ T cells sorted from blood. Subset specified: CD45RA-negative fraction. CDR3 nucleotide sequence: TGTGCCAGTAGGGCGTCCTCTGGGGCCAACGTCCTGACTTTC. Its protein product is CASRASSGANVLTF.